These 5 T cell receptor beta chains originate from one sample sequenced in a study of beta chain features in type 1 diabetes. Overall study results and limits: Shorter TCRB CDR3s, moderately but significantly so, marked every one of the four CD4+ subsets in Type 1 diabetes patients.

What was sequenced were expressed TCRB transcripts, since all of the isolated RNA had been reverse transcribed. This table comes from immunoSEQ multiplex PCR, and its TCRdb copy is limited to in-frame clones, with some not included. The table shows 550,000 to 850,000 clones, with around 15% occurring only once. These TCRs are of unknown antigen specificity. The sequenced material came from naive CD4+ T cells from blood. The receptors stem from a man younger than 35 with type 1 diabetes.

This clone was seen repeatedly, ten times or more. The sample has other DNA sequences that encode this CDR3 too. V gene TRBV7-9 combines with J gene TRBJ2-1; D is possibly TRBD2 (5 bases). This CDR3 has 15 amino acids. Germline V gives CDR1 SEHNR, CDR2 FQNEAQ (reference sequence). Trimming pared 0 bases from V and 0 bases from J, leaving 6 bases between. The CDR3 region has the DNA TGTGCCAGCAGCTTAGCGGGGAGCTCCTACAATGAGCAGTTCTTC. As protein: CASSLAGSSYNEQFF.

This clone was seen a handful of times. The chain combines TRBV5-4 with TRBJ1-1; 9 bases agree with TRBD1. This CDR3 has 14 residues. V shed 1 base, J shed 5 bases, and the junction held 3 bases outside the gene matches. Germline values: CDR1 SGHNT, CDR2 YYREEE (reference sequence). The CDR3 sequence is CASSLRDRETEAFF. DNA of the CDR3: TGTGCCAGCAGCTTGAGGGACAGGGAAACTGAAGCTTTCTTT.

The table lists this clone with a few counts. This chain connects TRBV6-5 to TRBJ2-7; either TRBD1 or TRBD2 may supply D (5 bases each). Germline CDR1 MNHEY, CDR2 SVGAGI. The length of the CDR3 is 16 residues. Trimming shortened V by 0 bases and J by 2 bases, and 14 bases separated the two germline ends. CDR3 DNA: TGTGCCAGCAGTTACTCATCCGGGACGGGACCCTACGAGCAGTACTTC. Protein product: CASSYSSGTGPYEQYF.

The rearrangement joins TRBV10-3 to TRBJ1-1; D is unclear. V was shortened by 4 bases and J by 5 bases, with 14 bases between the two germline ends. This CDR3 has 14 residues. The germline CDR1 and CDR2 sequences are ENHRY and SYGVKD. DNA for the CDR3: TGTGCCATCAGTGTTTCGGGGAAGGAAACTGAAGCTTTCTTT. It codes for CAISVSGKETEAFF.

This clone was observed a handful of times. The CDR3 coding sequence is TGTGCCAGCAGTGAATTCGGACAGACCCAAGAGACCCAGTACTTC. Its protein product is CASSEFGQTQETQYF. The rearrangement uses TRBV2 and TRBJ2-5; tentative D call: TRBD1 (6 bases). The CDR3 runs to 15 residues. Germline V lookup: CDR1 SNHLY, CDR2 FYNNEI. Trimming stripped 2 bases from V and 1 base from J, with 11 bases between.